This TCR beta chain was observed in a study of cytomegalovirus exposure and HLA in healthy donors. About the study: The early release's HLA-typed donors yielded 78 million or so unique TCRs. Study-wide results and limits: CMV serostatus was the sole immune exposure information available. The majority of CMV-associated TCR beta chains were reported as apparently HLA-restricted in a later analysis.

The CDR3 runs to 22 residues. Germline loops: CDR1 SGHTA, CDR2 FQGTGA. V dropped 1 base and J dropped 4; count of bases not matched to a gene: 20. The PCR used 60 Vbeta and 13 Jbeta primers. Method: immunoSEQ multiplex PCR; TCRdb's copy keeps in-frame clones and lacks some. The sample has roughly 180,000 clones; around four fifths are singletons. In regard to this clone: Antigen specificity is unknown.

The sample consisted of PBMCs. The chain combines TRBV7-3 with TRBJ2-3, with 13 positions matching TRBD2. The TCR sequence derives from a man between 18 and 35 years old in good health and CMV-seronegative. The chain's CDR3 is CASSLISPTSGGAAGFSDTQYF. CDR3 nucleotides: TGTGCCAGCAGCTTAATCTCTCCTACTAGCGGGGGGGCCGCTGGGTTTTCAGATACGCAGTATTTT.